These 31 T cell receptor beta chains came from one sample sequenced in a study of cytomegalovirus exposure and HLA in healthy donors. Data came from immunoSEQ multiplex PCR; TCRdb stores just in-frame clones and leaves some out. In the table there are about 270,000 clones, around 86% of which are singletons. Sequences were obtained from PBMCs. Every receptor here comes from a woman between 18 and 29 years old in good health and CMV-seronegative.

This rearrangement joins TRBV7-9 to TRBJ1-1, with 7 bases lining up with TRBD1. The length of the CDR3 is 14 residues. Germline CDR1 reads SEHNR; CDR2 reads FQNEAQ (reference sequence). J was trimmed by 3 bases and V by 3 bases; bases with no gene match: 4. In DNA form, the CDR3 reads TGTGCCAGCAGCTTCACAGGGGCGGACACTGAAGCTTTCTTT. Translated, it gives CASSFTGADTEAFF.

CDR3 DNA: TGTGCCAGCAGTGTCACTAGCGGGAAGGAGACCCAGTACTTC. Translation: CASSVTSGKETQYF. V gene TRBV2 combines with J gene TRBJ2-5, with TRBD2 matching over 10 bases. The CDR3 runs to 14 residues. The V gene end was trimmed by 4 bases and the J gene end by 5 bases; junction bases not matched to a gene: 4. Germline-derived CDR1 and CDR2 are SNHLY and FYNNEI. The entire variable domain, with the rest obtained from reference TRBV2 and TRBJ2-5, is as follows: EPEVTQTPSHQVTQMGQEVILRCVPISNHLYFYWYRQILGQKVEFLVSFYNNEISEKSEIFDDQFSVERPDGSNFTLKIRSTKLEDSAMYFCASSVTSGKETQYFGPGTRLLVL.

This clone appeared a few times. The chain has TRBV7-9 and TRBJ2-7, with 8 positions matching TRBD1. V shed 3 bases and J 3 bases; nucleotides not matched to a gene: 4. Germline V gives CDR1 SEHNR, CDR2 FQNEAQ (reference sequence). This CDR3 spans 14 amino acids. This chain's CDR3 is CASSLTGENYEQYF. For the CDR3, the DNA is TGTGCCAGCAGCTTGACAGGGGAGAACTACGAGCAGTACTTC.

V gene TRBV11-3 combines with J gene TRBJ1-4; 9 bases agree with TRBD1. The CDR3 loop spans 18 amino acids. The V gene's germline CDR1 is SGHNT and CDR2 YENEEA. The junction had 12 bases not matched to a gene; V was cut back by 2 bases and J by 5 bases. The CDR3 nucleotides read TGTGCCAGCAGCTTACTCTACAGGGGGCGAATACCCAATGAAAAACTGTTTTTT. It codes for CASSLLYRGRIPNEKLFF.

The rearrangement uses TRBV19 and TRBJ1-1; TRBD1 aligns across 8 bases. Germline CDR1 reads LNHDA; CDR2 reads SQIVND (reference sequence). There are 16 residues in the CDR3. Trimming cost V 4 bases and J 3 bases; bases outside gene matches: 10. As DNA, the CDR3 is TGTGCCAGTAGTAGAGACGGACAGGGCCGGGACACTGAAGCTTTCTTT. This sequence encodes CASSRDGQGRDTEAFF.

The rearrangement links TRBV28 to TRBJ2-7; D is unclear. This CDR3 spans 13 amino acids. V was trimmed by 5 bases and J by 1 base, leaving 9 bases between them. The germline CDR1 and CDR2 sequences are MDHEN and SYDVKM. CDR3: CASSTVRSYEQYF. DNA of the CDR3: TGTGCCAGCAGTACAGTTAGGTCCTACGAGCAGTACTTC.

This chain links TRBV29-1 with TRBJ2-1, with 8 positions matching TRBD1. CDR3 length: 13 residues. The ends lost 1 base at V and 9 bases at J; junction bases unmatched: 5. Germline V lookup: CDR1 SQVTM, CDR2 ANQGSEA. CDR3 DNA sequence: TGCAGCGTTGAAGCTAGGACAGGGTTTGAGCAGTTCTTC. This translates into CSVEARTGFEQFF.

The CDR3 loop is CADQDRAGGANVLTF. CDR3 nucleotide sequence: TGTGCCGACCAGGACAGGGCAGGTGGGGCCAACGTCCTGACTTTC. The rearrangement joins TRBV5-4 to TRBJ2-6, with 8 bases fitting TRBD1. Germline CDR1 SGHNT, CDR2 YYREEE (reference sequence). The CDR3 extends over 15 amino acids. J gave up 3 bases and V 10 bases, and 9 bases lay outside the gene matches.

The table lists this clone with a count of one. J is TRBJ1-2 and V is TRBV5-6, with TRBD1 matching over 8 bases. J lost 8 bases, V lost 3 bases, and 12 bases had no gene match. Germline values: CDR1 SGHDT, CDR2 YYEEEE. The CDR3 has 15 amino acids. The CDR3 here is CASSYQDRVVLGYTF. The CDR3 nucleotides are TGTGCCAGCAGCTACCAGGACAGGGTAGTCTTGGGCTACACCTTC. The whole variable domain, remainder taken from reference TRBV5-6 and TRBJ1-2, is DAGVTQSPTHLIKTRGQQVTLRCSPKSGHDTVSWYQQALGQGPQFIFQYYEEEERQRGNFPDRFSGHQFPNYSSELNVNALLLGDSALYLCASSYQDRVVLGYTFGSGTRLTVV.

The chain has TRBV7-2 and TRBJ2-7; tentatively, D is TRBD1 (6 bases). Germline CDR1 and CDR2: SGHTA and FQGNSA. V dropped 6 bases and J dropped 1 base, with 16 bases sitting between them. The length of the CDR3 is 15 residues. CDR3 loop: CASRAGAARSYEQYF. The CDR3 DNA reads as TGTGCCAGCAGAGCAGGGGCCGCCCGATCCTACGAGCAGTACTTC.

The chain carries TRBV14 and TRBJ2-1; 11 bases map to TRBD2. The germline gives CDR1 SGHDN, CDR2 FVKESK. V lost 2 bases and J lost 0; bases outside the gene matches: 6. The CDR3 length is 18 residues. The CDR3 coding sequence is TGTGCCAGCAGCCAACGACTAGCGGGGTTTAGCTCCTACAATGAGCAGTTCTTC. Its translation is CASSQRLAGFSSYNEQFF.

This clone was detected only once. The chain has TRBV19 and TRBJ1-1; 10 nucleotides line up with TRBD1. After removal of 3 bases from V and 12 bases from J, the junction contained 10 bases not matched to a gene. The CDR3 runs 14 residues. CDR1 is LNHDA and CDR2 is SQIVND in the germline V gene (reference sequence). CDR3: CASSMIDRGRKTFF. Here the CDR3 DNA reads TGTGCCAGTAGTATGATTGACAGGGGGCGAAAAACTTTCTTT. The full variable domain, with the rest looked up from reference TRBV19 and TRBJ1-1, is DGGITQSPKYLFRKEGQNVTLSCEQNLNHDAMYWYRQDPGQGLRLIYYSQIVNDFQKGDIAEGYSVSREKKESFPLTVTSAQKNPTAFYLCASSMIDRGRKTFFGQGTRLTVV.

The rearrangement uses TRBV29-1 and TRBJ2-7; 9 nucleotides match TRBD1. Trimming cost V 5 bases and J 6 bases; bases outside gene matches: 11. This CDR3 has 14 residues. Germline lookup yields CDR1 SQVTM and CDR2 ANQGSEA. CDR3 loop: CSVSPGTGWGEQYF. In nucleotides, the CDR3 is TGCAGCGTTTCCCCCGGGACAGGGTGGGGCGAGCAGTACTTC.

The genes are TRBV5-6 and TRBJ2-1; 10 bases agree with TRBD2. Germline-derived CDR1 and CDR2 are SGHDT and YYEEEE. The length of the CDR3 is 16 residues. The junction had 6 bases not matched to a gene; V was cut back by 2 bases and J by 4 bases. CDR3: CASSLLTLAGYNEQFF. As DNA, the CDR3 is TGTGCCAGCAGCTTATTGACACTAGCGGGGTACAATGAGCAGTTCTTC.

The chain carries TRBV19 and TRBJ2-5; TRBD1 matches 8 bases. CDR3 length equals 16 residues. V was clipped by 3 bases and J by 3 bases; unmatched bases: 9. Germline assignment: CDR1 LNHDA and CDR2 SQIVND (reference sequence). The CDR3 DNA follows: TGTGCCAGTAGTATCACCCCACAGGGGGTCGAAGAGACCCAGTACTTC. Translated, it gives CASSITPQGVEETQYF.

The V call is TRBV6-6, the J call TRBJ2-3, with 8 nucleotides matching TRBD1. CDR1 MNHNY and CDR2 SVGAGI come from the germline V gene (reference sequence). V trimming: 6 bases; J trimming: 2 bases; junction bases outside the gene matches: 1. The CDR3 loop spans 13 amino acids. The CDR3 protein is CASRDRVTDTQYF. Here the CDR3 DNA reads TGTGCCAGCAGGGACAGGGTCACAGATACGCAGTATTTT.

The rearrangement joins TRBV19 to TRBJ2-7; possibly TRBD2 for D (6 bases). Trimming left V 7 bases short and J 6 bases short, with 16 bases between. The CDR3 loop spans 13 amino acids. The V gene's germline CDR1 is LNHDA and CDR2 SQIVND (reference sequence). CDR3 DNA: TGTGCCAGTACCGGGGACTCATTAGGCGAGCAGTACTTC. Its protein product is CASTGDSLGEQYF.

This clone appeared once. The V gene is TRBV28, the J gene TRBJ1-1; TRBD1 agrees at 7 bases. From germline, CDR1 is MDHEN and CDR2 SYDVKM. CDR3 size: 13 residues. With 8 bases clipped from V and 1 base from J, the junction kept 4 bases outside the gene matches. The DNA for the CDR3 is TGTGCCAGCCTTGGACAGGCGAACACTGAAGCTTTCTTT. Its translation: CASLGQANTEAFF.

Comment on this clone: The missing conserved phenylalanine or tryptophan at the end of this CDR3 makes a read error likely. The limits of the CDR3 on the DNA are not certain, so only TCRdb's listed CDR3 is given. This chain connects TRBV15 to TRBJ1-1; the table's D call, TRBD1, has no DNA check behind it. The CDR3 contains 14 residues when both ends are counted. The germline CDR1 and CDR2 sequences are LNHNV and YYDKDF (reference sequence). CDR3: CATSRVVGGQGARI.

The chain is built from TRBV7-9 and TRBJ1-2, with D uncertain. CDR1 and CDR2 (germline): SEHNR, FQNEAQ (reference sequence). Trimming removed 9 bases at V and 0 bases at J, with 8 bases between. There are 12 residues in the CDR3. The CDR3 DNA reads TGTGCCAGTACCGAGGCTAACTATGGCTACACCTTC. It translates to CASTEANYGYTF.

For the CDR3, the DNA is TGTGCCAGCAGCCAAGCAGGACAGTCCTATGGCTACACCTTC. Residues: CASSQAGQSYGYTF. V and J are TRBV14 and TRBJ1-2; D is perhaps TRBD1 (6 bases). Germline assignment: CDR1 SGHDN and CDR2 FVKESK. The ends were cut back, 1 base at V and 4 bases at J, with 10 bases in the middle. The CDR3 is 14 residues long.

The chain has TRBV27 and TRBJ2-3; 9 nucleotides align to TRBD1. There are 18 residues in the CDR3. J gave up 1 base and V 6 bases, and 14 bases lay outside the gene matches. Germline values: CDR1 MNHEY, CDR2 SMNVEV (reference sequence). The CDR3 nucleotides read TGTGCCAGCAGCTCCGGGACAGGGACGGGTTTAGGCACAGATACGCAGTATTTT. This encodes CASSSGTGTGLGTDTQYF.

This clone was counted a single time. This sequence joins TRBV11-2 and TRBJ1-1; D ambiguous. Trimming took 1 base from V and 5 from J, leaving 8 bases between them. The CDR3 covers 13 residues. Germline V gene sequence: CDR1 SGHAT, CDR2 FQNNGV. The CDR3 nucleotides read TGTGCCAGCAGCTTAGGGGAGGGTACTGAAGCTTTCTTT. It is translated as CASSLGEGTEAFF. Complete variable domain (other parts from reference TRBV11-2 and TRBJ1-1): EAGVAQSPRYKIIEKRQSVAFWCNPISGHATLYWYQQILGQGPKLLIQFQNNGVVDDSQLPKDRFSAERLKGVDSTLKIQPAKLEDSAVYLCASSLGEGTEAFFGQGTRLTVV.

The chain has TRBV14 and TRBJ1-2, with TRBD1 matching over 8 bases. The germline CDR1 and CDR2 sequences are SGHDN and FVKESK. After removal of 1 base from V and 5 bases from J, the junction contained 6 bases not matched to a gene. The CDR3 consists of 15 residues. CDR3 in amino acids: CASSQGLRTGYGYTF. CDR3 bases: TGTGCCAGCAGCCAAGGTCTCAGGACAGGGTATGGCTACACCTTC.

This chain links TRBV19 with TRBJ1-5; D remains unclear. From germline, CDR1 is LNHDA and CDR2 SQIVND (reference sequence). V dropped 10 bases and J dropped 2 bases, with 15 bases sitting between them. This CDR3 region has 14 residues. This chain's CDR3 is CATAWRTGNQPQHF. CDR3 DNA sequence: TGTGCCACCGCTTGGAGGACCGGCAATCAGCCCCAGCATTTT.

The rearrangement uses TRBV28 and TRBJ2-7, with D possibly being TRBD1 (6 bases). The germline gives CDR1 MDHEN, CDR2 SYDVKM. CDR3 length equals 16 residues. The V and J ends lost 3 bases and 2 bases respectively, with 17 bases between them. The CDR3 here is CASSFPSGTLAYEQYF. DNA of the CDR3: TGTGCCAGCAGTTTCCCTTCCGGGACACTAGCCTACGAGCAGTACTTC.

This chain links TRBV5-1 with TRBJ1-1, with 7 nucleotides matching TRBD1. Germline V lookup: CDR1 SGHRS, CDR2 YFSETQ. Trimming took 6 bases from V and 0 from J; bases not matched to a gene: 14. This CDR3 is 17 amino acids long. The CDR3 DNA is TGCGCCAGCACCCGCCTACATACAGGGGACATGAACACTGAAGCTTTCTTT. Translating gives CASTRLHTGDMNTEAFF.

This chain uses TRBV6-5 with TRBJ2-7; possible D gene TRBD2, 6 bases. This CDR3 has 13 residues. CDR1 is MNHEY and CDR2 is SVGAGI in the germline V gene. V lost 2 bases to trimming and J lost 5 bases, with 10 bases between them. The CDR3 loop reads CASSYGGSDEQYF. CDR3 nucleotide sequence: TGTGCCAGCAGTTACGGGGGGTCGGACGAGCAGTACTTC.

V gene TRBV6-5 combines with J gene TRBJ1-1, with no clear D. CDR1 and CDR2 from the germline V gene are MNHEY and SVGAGI. The germline V and J ends were trimmed by 1 base and 4 bases, with 7 bases remaining between them. The CDR3 has 13 amino acids. The DNA for the CDR3 is TGTGCCAGCAGTTACTACGAGGGCACTGAAGCTTTCTTT. Translated, it gives CASSYYEGTEAFF.

This chain connects TRBV6-5 to TRBJ1-2; the D gene is possibly TRBD1 (6 bases). This CDR3 has 15 amino acids. V shed 0 bases and J shed 2 bases, with 10 bases lying between them. The V gene's germline CDR1 is MNHEY and CDR2 SVGAGI. CDR3 region: CASSYSNRDNYGYTF. The CDR3 region has the DNA TGTGCCAGCAGTTACTCTAACAGGGACAACTATGGCTACACCTTC.

The rearrangement links TRBV6-1 to TRBJ2-1; perhaps TRBD2 as D (5 bases). Germline loops: CDR1 MNHNS, CDR2 SASEGT. This CDR3 has 13 residues. V was cut by 6 bases and J by 4 bases, with 10 bases left in between. CDR3: CASRLGLYNEQFF. DNA for the CDR3: TGTGCCAGCAGGCTCGGACTGTACAATGAGCAGTTCTTC.